This T cell receptor beta chain was sequenced during a study of OX40 agonist ivuxolimab in advanced cancers. In the study overall: With a range of roughly 20 to 80, age averaged 60 years, and 75% to 90% were male.

CDR3 length equals 14 residues. Per germline, CDR1 SQVTM and CDR2 ANQGSEA. V lost 0 bases to trimming and J lost 2 bases, with 10 bases between them. Sequenced by immunoSEQ multiplex PCR; TCRdb stores in-frame clones only, minus some. Of approximately 100,000 clones listed, roughly 80% are singletons. The sequence came from an adult with an advanced solid tumor such as melanoma, head and neck, liver or kidney cancer. The starting material was CD4+ or CD8+ T cells sorted from blood, obtained in a trial of the OX40 agonist ivuxolimab. The chain uses TRBV29-1 and TRBJ1-2; D call uncertain. The chain's CDR3 is CSVEEGAGNYGYTF. The CDR3 nucleotides are TGCAGCGTTGAAGAAGGCGCGGGGAACTATGGCTACACCTTC.